These 28 T cell receptor beta chains share one sample of origin, sequenced in a study of cytomegalovirus exposure and HLA in healthy donors. Generated by immunoSEQ multiplex PCR, the TCRdb table keeps only in-frame clones and is missing some. The sample carries about 280,000 clones, 70% to 90% recorded once. The sample comprised PBMCs. All receptors come from a woman aged 18-29 years in good health and CMV-seronegative.

The chain uses TRBV19 and TRBJ2-7, with D perhaps TRBD2 (5 bases). Germline-derived CDR1 and CDR2 are LNHDA and SQIVND (reference sequence). This CDR3 has 16 residues. V was pared by 5 bases and J by 0 bases, with 17 bases between. The CDR3 protein is CASSSEVVGSSYEQYF. The CDR3 nucleotides are TGTGCCAGTAGTTCGGAGGTCGTCGGAAGCTCCTACGAGCAGTACTTC.

The V gene is TRBV6-6, the J gene TRBJ2-1, with TRBD2 identical over 11 bases. The germline V gene encodes CDR1 MNHNY and CDR2 SVGAGI (reference sequence). Germline trimming cut 0 bases from V and 8 bases from J; bases unmatched to any gene: 3. The CDR3 extends over 15 amino acids. The CDR3 bases are TGTGCCAGCAGTTACTCGGCTAGCGGGAGGTATGAGCAGTTCTTC. This codes for CASSYSASGRYEQFF.

This clone occurred a few times. The chain carries TRBV5-8 and TRBJ2-7, with 7 bases identical to TRBD2. The junction had 5 bases not matched to a gene; V was cut back by 2 bases and J by 3 bases. Germline assignment: CDR1 SGHTS and CDR2 YDEGEE. The CDR3 runs 14 residues. The CDR3 region has the DNA TGTGCCAGCAGCTTACTAGCGACTTTCTACGAGCAGTACTTC. It codes for CASSLLATFYEQYF.

This chain links TRBV27 with TRBJ2-1, with D possibly being TRBD1 (6 bases). CDR1 is MNHEY, CDR2 SMNVEV, per germline (reference sequence). V lost 2 bases and J 9 bases, leaving 20 bases between the germline ends. The CDR3 is 16 residues long. The DNA for the CDR3 is TGTGCCAGCAGTTTAATTCAGGGGACCCTCTTTGGTGAGCAGTTCTTC. This gives the protein CASSLIQGTLFGEQFF.

This clone has only one observation. The chain uses TRBV5-1 and TRBJ2-3, with 8 bases aligning to TRBD2. In germline, CDR1 is SGHRS, CDR2 YFSETQ. The CDR3 totals 15 residues. The V gene end was trimmed by 3 bases and the J gene end by 5 bases; junction bases not matched to a gene: 8. CDR3 DNA sequence: TGCGCCAGCAGCTCTTGGGGACTAGAGGAAGATACGCAGTATTTT. Its protein is CASSSWGLEEDTQYF.

The chain links TRBV28 to TRBJ1-5, with 9 nucleotides matching TRBD1. Trimming cost V 1 base and J 2 bases; bases outside gene matches: 3. CDR1 MDHEN and CDR2 SYDVKM come from the germline V gene. The CDR3 has 16 amino acids. The CDR3 loop is CASSLFRQGGNQPQHF. The CDR3 nucleotides read TGTGCCAGCAGTTTATTTCGACAGGGGGGCAATCAGCCCCAGCATTTT.

This chain uses TRBV9 with TRBJ2-5; possible D gene TRBD1, 5 bases. CDR1 is SGDLS, CDR2 YYNGEE, per germline. V shed 0 bases and J shed 3 bases, with 9 bases lying between them. CDR3 length: 14 amino acids. The DNA for the CDR3 is TGTGCCAGCAGCGTAGCGGCAGGGAAAGAGACCCAGTACTTC. Protein sequence: CASSVAAGKETQYF.

V usage is TRBV9 and J usage is TRBJ2-7; TRBD1 aligns across 12 bases. CDR1 is SGDLS and CDR2 is YYNGEE in the germline V gene. This CDR3 is 15 amino acids long. V lost 0 bases to trimming and J lost 7 bases; unmatched junction nucleotides: 5. In DNA form, the CDR3 reads TGTGCCAGCAGCGTAGTGGGACAGGGGGCTGAGGAGCAGTACTTC. Translating gives CASSVVGQGAEEQYF.

The chain combines TRBV15 with TRBJ1-5, with 9 positions matching TRBD1. The CDR3 spans 15 residues. Germline V gives CDR1 LNHNV, CDR2 YYDKDF (reference sequence). V lost 3 bases, J lost 2 bases, and 2 bases stayed unmatched. CDR3 nucleotides: TGTGCCACCAGCAGGGGACAGGGAGGCAATCAGCCCCAGCATTTT. Encoded protein: CATSRGQGGNQPQHF.

V is TRBV28 and J is TRBJ2-7; maybe TRBD1 (6 bases). Trimming removed 2 bases from V and 2 bases from J, with 10 bases in between. The CDR3 totals 14 residues. Germline loops: CDR1 MDHEN, CDR2 SYDVKM. DNA of the CDR3: TGTGCCAGCAGTTTAAGGGGGAAGACCTACGAGCAGTACTTC. Encoded protein: CASSLRGKTYEQYF.

The gene calls are TRBV5-4 and TRBJ1-2; TRBD1 is a possible D gene (5 bases). Trimming left V 1 base short and J 8 bases short, with 15 bases between. This CDR3 has 14 amino acids. Germline CDR1 and CDR2: SGHNT and YYREEE (reference sequence). The CDR3 sequence is CASSLSRANYGYTF. The CDR3 DNA follows: TGTGCCAGCAGCTTGTCCAGGGCAAATTACGGCTACACCTTC.

The V call is TRBV27, the J call TRBJ2-5; a weak D match, TRBD1 (5 bases). V dropped 4 bases and J dropped 1 base, with 19 bases sitting between them. This CDR3 is 17 amino acids long. Per the germline V gene, CDR1 is MNHEY and CDR2 is SMNVEV (reference sequence). This chain's CDR3 is CASSSLLASGPQETQYF. The CDR3 nucleotides read TGTGCCAGCAGTTCCCTTCTCGCATCAGGGCCCCAAGAGACCCAGTACTTC.

This clone was counted a single time. This sequence joins TRBV10-2 and TRBJ2-1, with 9 positions matching TRBD2. There are 16 residues in the CDR3. V shed 6 bases, J shed 1 base, and the junction held 7 bases outside the gene matches. The germline V gene has CDR1 WSHSY and CDR2 SAAADI. CDR3 in amino acids: CASRISGRSSYNEQFF. The CDR3 DNA is TGCGCCAGCAGGATAAGCGGGAGGAGTTCCTACAATGAGCAGTTCTTC.

The chain links TRBV27 to TRBJ2-3; a weak D match, TRBD1 (5 bases). CDR1 is MNHEY and CDR2 is SMNVEV in the germline V gene (reference sequence). V was shortened by 5 bases and J by 3 bases, with 12 bases between the two germline ends. This CDR3 is built from 14 residues. The DNA of the CDR3 is TGTGCCAGCAGTCCGTGGCAGGGAACAGATACGCAGTATTTT. Its protein product is CASSPWQGTDTQYF.

The chain is built from TRBV11-2 and TRBJ2-7, with 7 bases that match TRBD2. Looked up from germline, CDR1 is SGHAT and CDR2 is FQNNGV. The V segment lost 0 bases and the J segment 1 base; nucleotides outside the gene matches: 9. This CDR3 has 17 amino acids. The CDR3 DNA follows: TGTGCCAGCAGCTTAGACCCCCCCGCGGGAGTTTCCTACGAGCAGTACTTC. Its translation: CASSLDPPAGVSYEQYF.

The V and J genes are TRBV5-1 and TRBJ2-7, with TRBD1 matching 9 bases. The V gene end was trimmed by 0 bases and the J gene end by 4 bases; junction bases not matched to a gene: 5. The V gene's germline CDR1 is SGHRS and CDR2 YFSETQ. The CDR3 has 15 residues. The CDR3 coding sequence is TGCGCCAGCAGCTTGGCCGTCGACAGGGGGTACGAGCAGTACTTC. Its protein is CASSLAVDRGYEQYF.

This clone was picked up one time. This chain links TRBV19 with TRBJ1-2; weak D call: TRBD1 (5 bases). The CDR3 consists of 15 residues. Germline V lookup: CDR1 LNHDA, CDR2 SQIVND (reference sequence). The V end was cut by 7 bases, the J end by 4 bases, with 19 bases between. The CDR3 reads CASTLPGRDTYGYTF. CDR3 in DNA: TGTGCCAGTACCCTACCGGGCAGGGATACCTATGGCTACACCTTC.

The chain has TRBV7-6 and TRBJ2-5; a possible D gene is TRBD2 (7 bases). Trimming removed 5 bases from V and 7 bases from J, with 20 bases in between. This CDR3 region has 15 residues. Germline lookup yields CDR1 SGHVS and CDR2 FNYEAQ. The CDR3 spells CASSHSGQGIGTQYF. DNA for the CDR3: TGTGCCAGCAGCCATAGCGGGCAGGGGATCGGGACCCAGTACTTC.

The rearrangement links TRBV27 to TRBJ1-2; no firm D call. The CDR3 consists of 16 residues. Deletions cut 3 bases from V and 4 bases from J, with 18 bases between. Looked up from germline, CDR1 is MNHEY and CDR2 is SMNVEV (reference sequence). CDR3 sequence: CASSFSPTSLPYGYTF. In DNA form, the CDR3 reads TGTGCCAGCAGTTTCTCTCCAACATCCCTCCCCTATGGCTACACCTTC.

The gene calls are TRBV5-4 and TRBJ2-5, with D perhaps matching TRBD2 (5 bases). The V end lost 0 bases, the J end lost 5 bases, and 11 bases lay between the germline ends. This CDR3 region has 14 residues. Germline V gene data show CDR1 as SGHNT and CDR2 as YYREEE (reference sequence). The CDR3 is CASSLDLAGETQYF. The CDR3 region has the DNA TGTGCCAGCAGCTTGGACCTAGCCGGGGAGACCCAGTACTTC.

The chain has TRBV4-1 and TRBJ2-5; D may be TRBD2 (6 bases). Germline CDR1 reads MGHRA; CDR2 reads YSYEKL. The CDR3 length is 16 residues. The V end lost 1 base, the J end lost 2 bases, and 14 bases lay between the germline ends. CDR3 DNA: TGCGCCAGCAGCCAAGTCCCCCCTAGCGTACAAGAGACCCAGTACTTC. Its protein is CASSQVPPSVQETQYF.

This chain links TRBV27 with TRBJ2-1, with 12 positions matching TRBD2. The CDR3 covers 13 residues. The trim removed 6 bases at V and 9 bases at J, leaving 3 bases unmatched. In germline, CDR1 is MNHEY, CDR2 SMNVEV (reference sequence). CDR3 amino acids: CASRLAGGIEQFF. The CDR3 DNA sequence: TGTGCCAGCAGACTAGCGGGAGGCATTGAGCAGTTCTTC.

The CDR3 region has the DNA TGTGCCAGCAGCGAGACGACAGGGCTGTACCAAGAGACCCAGTACTTC. It translates to CASSETTGLYQETQYF. The rearrangement uses TRBV9 and TRBJ2-5, with 7 bases matching TRBD1. The CDR3 covers 16 residues. With V trimmed by 3 bases and J by 0 bases, 8 bases remained unmatched. Germline loops: CDR1 SGDLS, CDR2 YYNGEE.

This chain joins TRBV5-4 and TRBJ2-3; 11 nucleotides match TRBD2. In germline, CDR1 is SGHNT, CDR2 YYREEE (reference sequence). With 2 bases clipped from V and 6 bases from J, the junction kept 5 bases outside the gene matches. CDR3 length: 15 amino acids. The chain's CDR3 is CASSFSGGGSDTQYF. The CDR3 DNA reads as TGTGCCAGCAGCTTTAGCGGGGGGGGGAGTGATACGCAGTATTTT.

This clone was detected a few times. The V and J genes are TRBV6-5 and TRBJ2-7; weak D call: TRBD1 (6 bases). CDR1 and CDR2 from the germline V gene are MNHEY and SVGAGI. The CDR3 length is 13 residues. Trimming removed 11 bases at V and 0 bases at J, with 14 bases between. CDR3 protein: CAARGTISYEQYF. For the CDR3, the DNA is TGTGCCGCAAGGGGGACCATCTCCTACGAGCAGTACTTC.

CDR3 sequence: CASSWRDSSTDTQYF. The CDR3, as DNA: TGTGCCAGCAGCTGGCGGGATTCTAGCACAGATACGCAGTATTTT. The rearrangement joins TRBV7-6 to TRBJ2-3, with D maybe TRBD2 (6 bases). The CDR3 contains 15 residues. V gave up 4 bases and J gave up 0 bases, with 11 bases separating them. In germline, CDR1 is SGHVS, CDR2 FNYEAQ.

This clone has at least ten counts. The chain carries TRBV19 and TRBJ2-6; weak D call: TRBD1 (5 bases). Germline-derived CDR1 and CDR2 are LNHDA and SQIVND (reference sequence). This CDR3 contains 17 residues. With 6 bases removed from V and 0 bases from J, the gap between germline ends came to 15 bases. The CDR3 region is CASSERQFRSGANVLTF. The CDR3 DNA sequence: TGTGCCAGTAGCGAAAGACAGTTCCGCTCTGGGGCCAACGTCCTGACTTTC.

The chain recombines TRBV9 with TRBJ2-1; TRBD2 agrees at 8 bases. CDR3 length: 17 amino acids. In germline, CDR1 is SGDLS, CDR2 YYNGEE. Germline trimming cut 0 bases from V and 0 bases from J; bases unmatched to any gene: 5. The CDR3 here is CASSVEVAGSSYNEQFF. CDR3 in DNA: TGTGCCAGCAGCGTAGAGGTAGCGGGAAGCTCCTACAATGAGCAGTTCTTC.